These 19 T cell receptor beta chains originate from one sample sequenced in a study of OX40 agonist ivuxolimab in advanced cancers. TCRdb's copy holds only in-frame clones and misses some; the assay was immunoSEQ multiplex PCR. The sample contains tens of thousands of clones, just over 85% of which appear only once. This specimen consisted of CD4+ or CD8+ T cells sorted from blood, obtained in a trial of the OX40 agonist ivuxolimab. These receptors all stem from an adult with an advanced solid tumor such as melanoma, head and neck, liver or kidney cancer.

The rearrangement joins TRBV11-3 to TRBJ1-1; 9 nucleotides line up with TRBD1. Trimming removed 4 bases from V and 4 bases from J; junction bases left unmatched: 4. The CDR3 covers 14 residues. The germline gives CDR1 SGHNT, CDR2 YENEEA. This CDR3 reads CASSWTGVATEAFF. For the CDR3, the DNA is TGTGCCAGCAGCTGGACAGGGGTGGCCACTGAAGCTTTCTTT.

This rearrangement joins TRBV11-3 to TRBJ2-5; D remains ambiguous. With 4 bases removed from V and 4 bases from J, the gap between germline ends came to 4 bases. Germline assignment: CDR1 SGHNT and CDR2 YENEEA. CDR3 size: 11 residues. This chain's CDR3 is CASSSPETQYF. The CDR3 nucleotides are TGTGCCAGCAGCTCCCCAGAGACCCAGTACTTC.

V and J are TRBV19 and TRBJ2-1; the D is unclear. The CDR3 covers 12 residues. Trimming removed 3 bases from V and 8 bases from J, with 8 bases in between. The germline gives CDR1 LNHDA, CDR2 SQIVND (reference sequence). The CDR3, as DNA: TGTGCCAGTAGTATGCCCGGCTATGAGCAGTTCTTC. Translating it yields CASSMPGYEQFF. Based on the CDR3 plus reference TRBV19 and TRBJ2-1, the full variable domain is DGGITQSPKYLFRKEGQNVTLSCEQNLNHDAMYWYRQDPGQGLRLIYYSQIVNDFQKGDIAEGYSVSREKKESFPLTVTSAQKNPTAFYLCASSMPGYEQFFGPGTRLTVL.

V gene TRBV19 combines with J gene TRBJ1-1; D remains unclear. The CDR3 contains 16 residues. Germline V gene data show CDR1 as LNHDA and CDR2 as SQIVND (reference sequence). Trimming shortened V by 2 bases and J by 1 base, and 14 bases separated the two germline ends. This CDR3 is CASSISREGGNTEAFF. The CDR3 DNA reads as TGTGCCAGTAGTATATCCCGGGAAGGCGGGAACACTGAAGCTTTCTTT.

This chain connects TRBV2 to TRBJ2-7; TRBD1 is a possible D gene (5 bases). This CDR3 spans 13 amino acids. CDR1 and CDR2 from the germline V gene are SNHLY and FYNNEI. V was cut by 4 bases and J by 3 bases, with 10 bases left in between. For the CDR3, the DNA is TGTGCCAGCAGTGCCCAGGACAACTACGAGCAGTACTTC. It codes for CASSAQDNYEQYF.

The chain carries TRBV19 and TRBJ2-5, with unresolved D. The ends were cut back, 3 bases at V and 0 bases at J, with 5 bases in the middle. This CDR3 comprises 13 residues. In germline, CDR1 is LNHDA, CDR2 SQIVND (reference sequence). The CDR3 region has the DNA TGTGCCAGTAGTATCGGCTACCAAGAGACCCAGTACTTC. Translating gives CASSIGYQETQYF.

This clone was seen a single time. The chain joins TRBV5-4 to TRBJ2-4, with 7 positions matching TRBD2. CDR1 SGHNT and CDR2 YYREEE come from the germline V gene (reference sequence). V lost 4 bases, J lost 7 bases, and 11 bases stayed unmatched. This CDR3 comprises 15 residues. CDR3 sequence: CASSTGGQVRNIQYF. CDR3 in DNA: TGTGCCAGCAGCACGGGAGGCCAGGTCCGGAACATTCAGTACTTC.

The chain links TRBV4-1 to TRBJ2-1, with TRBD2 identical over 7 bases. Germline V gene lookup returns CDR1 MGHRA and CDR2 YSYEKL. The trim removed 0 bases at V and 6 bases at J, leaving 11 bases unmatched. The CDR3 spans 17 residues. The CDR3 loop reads CASSQEGNGLAANEQFF. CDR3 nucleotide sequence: TGCGCCAGCAGCCAAGAAGGCAATGGGCTAGCGGCCAATGAGCAGTTCTTC.

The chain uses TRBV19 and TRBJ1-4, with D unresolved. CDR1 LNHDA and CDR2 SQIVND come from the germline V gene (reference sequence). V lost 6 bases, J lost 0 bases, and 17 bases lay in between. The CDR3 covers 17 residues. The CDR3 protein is CASRTGRLESTNEKLFF. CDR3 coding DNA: TGTGCCAGTAGAACCGGGCGACTCGAGTCAACTAATGAAAAACTGTTTTTT.

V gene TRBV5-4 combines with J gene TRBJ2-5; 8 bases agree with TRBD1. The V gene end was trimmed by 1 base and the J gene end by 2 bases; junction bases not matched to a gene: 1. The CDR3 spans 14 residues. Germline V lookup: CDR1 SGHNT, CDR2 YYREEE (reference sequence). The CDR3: CASSLTGGQETQYF. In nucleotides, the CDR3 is TGTGCCAGCAGCTTGACAGGGGGTCAAGAGACCCAGTACTTC.

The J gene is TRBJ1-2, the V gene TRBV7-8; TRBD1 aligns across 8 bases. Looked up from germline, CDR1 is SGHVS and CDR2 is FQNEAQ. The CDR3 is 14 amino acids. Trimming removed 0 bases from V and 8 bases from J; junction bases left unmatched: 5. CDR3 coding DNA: TGTGCCAGCAGCTTAGCGGACAGGGCGCGCGGCTACACCTTC. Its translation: CASSLADRARGYTF.

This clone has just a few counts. The CDR3 loop is CASSLGGTGDYNEQFF. The CDR3 bases are TGTGCCAGCAGCTTAGGGGGGACAGGAGACTACAATGAGCAGTTCTTC. This rearrangement joins TRBV11-3 to TRBJ2-1; 8 bases agree with TRBD1. Germline assignment: CDR1 SGHNT and CDR2 YENEEA. The CDR3 is 16 amino acids. The junction had 5 bases not matched to a gene; V was cut back by 1 base and J by 3 bases.

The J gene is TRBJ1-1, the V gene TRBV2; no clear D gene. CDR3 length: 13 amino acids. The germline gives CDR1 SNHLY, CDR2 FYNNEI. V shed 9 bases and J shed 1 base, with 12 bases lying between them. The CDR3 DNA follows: TGTGCCAGGGCACGGGGAGGGAACACTGAAGCTTTCTTT. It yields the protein CARARGGNTEAFF.

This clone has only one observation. This CDR3 is CAWSFESYGYTF. The DNA for the CDR3 is TGTGCCTGGAGTTTTGAGAGCTATGGCTACACCTTC. This chain uses TRBV30 with TRBJ1-2; D not certain. Trimming shortened V by 2 bases and J by 4 bases, and 8 bases separated the two germline ends. Germline V gene sequence: CDR1 GTSNPN, CDR2 SVGIG (reference sequence). This CDR3 is 12 amino acids long.

The CDR3 spells CASQDNEQFF. In nucleotides, the CDR3 is TGCGCCAGCCAGGACAATGAGCAGTTCTTC. The chain couples TRBV10-1 to TRBJ2-1; unclear D gene. V shed 8 bases and J shed 5 bases, with 4 bases lying between them. The CDR3 totals 10 residues. Germline CDR1 and CDR2: WNHNN and SYGVQD (reference sequence).

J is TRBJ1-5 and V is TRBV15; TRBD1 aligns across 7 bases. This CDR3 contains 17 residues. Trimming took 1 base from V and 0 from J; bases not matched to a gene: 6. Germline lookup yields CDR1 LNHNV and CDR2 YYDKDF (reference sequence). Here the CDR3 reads CATSRGVGQYSNQPQHF. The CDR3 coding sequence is TGTGCCACCAGCAGAGGGGTGGGACAGTATAGCAATCAGCCCCAGCATTTT.

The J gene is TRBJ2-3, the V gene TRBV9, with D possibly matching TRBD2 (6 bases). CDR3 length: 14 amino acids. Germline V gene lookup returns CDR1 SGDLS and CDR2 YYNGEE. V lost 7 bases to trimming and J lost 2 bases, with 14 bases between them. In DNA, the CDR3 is TGTGCCAGCGGGACGGCGGGAACCACAGATACGCAGTATTTT. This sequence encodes CASGTAGTTDTQYF.

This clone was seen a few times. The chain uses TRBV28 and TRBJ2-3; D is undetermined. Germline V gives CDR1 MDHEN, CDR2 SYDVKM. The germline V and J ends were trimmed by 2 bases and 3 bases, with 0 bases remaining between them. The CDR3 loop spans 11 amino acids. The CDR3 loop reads CASSLTDTQYF. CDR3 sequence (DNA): TGTGCCAGCAGTTTAACAGATACGCAGTATTTT.

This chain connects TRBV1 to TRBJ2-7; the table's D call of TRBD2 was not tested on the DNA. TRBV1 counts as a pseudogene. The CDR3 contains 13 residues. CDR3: CTSSQGSPREQYF. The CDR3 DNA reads TGCACCAGCAGCCAAGGGAGCCCTAGGGAGCAGTACTTC.